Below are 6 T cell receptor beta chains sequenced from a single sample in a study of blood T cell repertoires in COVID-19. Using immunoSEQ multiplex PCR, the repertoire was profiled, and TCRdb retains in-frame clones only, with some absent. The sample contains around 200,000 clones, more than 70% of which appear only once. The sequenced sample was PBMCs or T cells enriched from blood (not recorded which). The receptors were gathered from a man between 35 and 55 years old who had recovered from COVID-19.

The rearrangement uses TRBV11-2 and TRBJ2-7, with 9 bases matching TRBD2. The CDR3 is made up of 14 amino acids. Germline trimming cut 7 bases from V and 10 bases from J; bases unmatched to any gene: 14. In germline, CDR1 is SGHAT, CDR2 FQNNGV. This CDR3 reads CASTLGLAEGEQYF. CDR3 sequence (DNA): TGTGCCAGCACCCTGGGACTAGCAGAGGGGGAACAGTACTTC. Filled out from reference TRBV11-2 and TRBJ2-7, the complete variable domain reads EAGVAQSPRYKIIEKRQSVAFWCNPISGHATLYWYQQILGQGPKLLIQFQNNGVVDDSQLPKDRFSAERLKGVDSTLKIQPAKLEDSAVYLCASTLGLAEGEQYFGPGTRLTVT.

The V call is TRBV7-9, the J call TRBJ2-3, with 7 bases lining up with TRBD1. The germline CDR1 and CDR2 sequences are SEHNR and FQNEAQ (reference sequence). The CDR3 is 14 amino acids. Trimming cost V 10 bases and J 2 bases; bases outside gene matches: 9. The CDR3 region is CATRRTGNTDTQYF. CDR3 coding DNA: TGTGCCACCAGAAGGACAGGTAACACAGATACGCAGTATTTT.

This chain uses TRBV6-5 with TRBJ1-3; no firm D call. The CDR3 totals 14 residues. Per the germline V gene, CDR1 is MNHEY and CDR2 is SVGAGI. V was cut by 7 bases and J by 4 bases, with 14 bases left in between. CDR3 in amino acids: CASTGEGKGNTIYF. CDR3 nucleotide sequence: TGTGCCAGCACCGGGGAGGGCAAGGGAAACACCATATATTTT.

This CDR3 is CASSPQGNGYTF. Here the CDR3 DNA reads TGCGCCAGCAGCCCACAGGGAAATGGCTACACCTTC. V gene TRBV5-1 combines with J gene TRBJ1-2; TRBD1 might be the D (6 bases). Germline assignment: CDR1 SGHRS and CDR2 YFSETQ. The CDR3 consists of 12 residues. With 4 bases removed from V and 6 bases from J, the gap between germline ends came to 10 bases.

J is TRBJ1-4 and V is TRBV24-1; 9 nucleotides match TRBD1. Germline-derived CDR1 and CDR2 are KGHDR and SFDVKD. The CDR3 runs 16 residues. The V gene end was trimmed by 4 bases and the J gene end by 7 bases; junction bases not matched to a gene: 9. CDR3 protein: CATSEAPGQGSEKLFF. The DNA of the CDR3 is TGTGCCACCAGTGAGGCTCCGGGACAGGGAAGTGAAAAACTGTTTTTT.

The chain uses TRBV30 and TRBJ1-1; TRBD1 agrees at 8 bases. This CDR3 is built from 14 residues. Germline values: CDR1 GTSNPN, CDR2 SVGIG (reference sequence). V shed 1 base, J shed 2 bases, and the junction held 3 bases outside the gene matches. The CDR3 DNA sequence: TGTGCCTGGAGTGACAGGGGGACCAACACTGAAGCTTTCTTT. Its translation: CAWSDRGTNTEAFF. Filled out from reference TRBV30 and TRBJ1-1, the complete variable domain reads SQTIHQWPATLVQPVGSPLSLECTVEGTSNPNLYWYRQAAGRGLQLLFYSVGIGQISSEVPQNLSASRPQDRQFILSSKKLLLSDSGFYLCAWSDRGTNTEAFFGQGTRLTVV.